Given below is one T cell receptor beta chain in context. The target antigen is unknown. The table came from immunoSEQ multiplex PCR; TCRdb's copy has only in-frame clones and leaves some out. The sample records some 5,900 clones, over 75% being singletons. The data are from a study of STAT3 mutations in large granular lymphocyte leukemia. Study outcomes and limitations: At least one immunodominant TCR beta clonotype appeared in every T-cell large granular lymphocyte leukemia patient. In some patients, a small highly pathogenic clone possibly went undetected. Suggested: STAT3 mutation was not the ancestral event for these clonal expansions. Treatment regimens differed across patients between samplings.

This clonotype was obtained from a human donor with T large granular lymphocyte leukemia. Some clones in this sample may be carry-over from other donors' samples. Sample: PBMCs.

CDR3 sequence (DNA): TGTGCCAGCTCACCACTAGCGGGGGGCCTCTACAATGAGCAGTTCTTC. It encodes CASSPLAGGLYNEQFF. The chain combines TRBV18 with TRBJ2-1, with 10 nucleotides matching TRBD2. J gave up 3 bases and V 1 base, and 3 bases lay outside the gene matches. Germline V gene sequence: CDR1 KGHSH, CDR2 LQKENI. This CDR3 region has 16 residues.